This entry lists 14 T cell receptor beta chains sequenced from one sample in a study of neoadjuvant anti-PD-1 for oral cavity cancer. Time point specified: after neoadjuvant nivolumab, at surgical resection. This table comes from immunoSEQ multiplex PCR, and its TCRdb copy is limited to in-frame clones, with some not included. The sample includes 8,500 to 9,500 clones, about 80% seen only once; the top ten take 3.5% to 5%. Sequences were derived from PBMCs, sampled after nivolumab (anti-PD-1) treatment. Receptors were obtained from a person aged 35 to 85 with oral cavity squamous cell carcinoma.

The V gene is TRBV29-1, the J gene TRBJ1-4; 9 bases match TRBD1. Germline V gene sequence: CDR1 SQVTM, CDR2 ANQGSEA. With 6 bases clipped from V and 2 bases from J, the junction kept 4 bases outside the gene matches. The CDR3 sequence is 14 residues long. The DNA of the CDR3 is TGCAGCGTAACAGGGGGCTCCACTAATGAAAAACTGTTTTTT. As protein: CSVTGGSTNEKLFF.

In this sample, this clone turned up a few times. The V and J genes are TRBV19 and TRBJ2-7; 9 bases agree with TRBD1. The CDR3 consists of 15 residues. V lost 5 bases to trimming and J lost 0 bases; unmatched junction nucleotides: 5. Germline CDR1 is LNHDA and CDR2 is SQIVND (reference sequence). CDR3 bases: TGTGCCAGTAGTTCCGGGACAGGGAGCTCCTACGAGCAGTACTTC. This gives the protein CASSSGTGSSYEQYF.

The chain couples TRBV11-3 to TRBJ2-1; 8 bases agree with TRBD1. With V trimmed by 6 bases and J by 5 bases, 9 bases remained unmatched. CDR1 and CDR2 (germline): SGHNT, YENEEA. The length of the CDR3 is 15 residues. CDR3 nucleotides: TGTGCCAGCAGTTCAGGTCAGGGGGCTAACAATGAGCAGTTCTTC. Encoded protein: CASSSGQGANNEQFF.

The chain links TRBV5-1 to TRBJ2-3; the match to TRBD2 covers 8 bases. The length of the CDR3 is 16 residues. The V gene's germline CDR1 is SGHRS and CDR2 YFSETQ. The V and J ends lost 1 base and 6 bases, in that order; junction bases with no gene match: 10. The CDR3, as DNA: TGCGCCAGCAGCTTGAGCGGGGGATCCCTCCGGGATACGCAGTATTTT. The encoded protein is CASSLSGGSLRDTQYF.

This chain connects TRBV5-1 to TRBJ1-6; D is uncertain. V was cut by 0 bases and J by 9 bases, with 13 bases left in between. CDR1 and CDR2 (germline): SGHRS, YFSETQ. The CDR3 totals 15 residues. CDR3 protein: CASSLAGRTISPLHF. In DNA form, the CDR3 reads TGCGCCAGCAGCTTGGCCGGACGGACGATTTCACCCCTCCACTTT.

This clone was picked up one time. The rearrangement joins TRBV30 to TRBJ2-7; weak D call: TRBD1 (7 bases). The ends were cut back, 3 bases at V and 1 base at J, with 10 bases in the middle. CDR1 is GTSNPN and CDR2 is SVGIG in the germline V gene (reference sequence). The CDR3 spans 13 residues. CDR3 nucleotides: TGTGCCTGGAGACAGGGGAGGTCCTACGAGCAGTACTTC. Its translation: CAWRQGRSYEQYF.

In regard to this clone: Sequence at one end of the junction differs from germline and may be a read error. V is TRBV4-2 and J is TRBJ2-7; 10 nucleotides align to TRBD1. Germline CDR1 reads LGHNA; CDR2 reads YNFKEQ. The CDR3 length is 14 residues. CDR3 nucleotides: TGTGTCAGCAGCCAGGGACAGGGGACCTACGAGCAGTACTTC. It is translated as CVSSQGQGTYEQYF.

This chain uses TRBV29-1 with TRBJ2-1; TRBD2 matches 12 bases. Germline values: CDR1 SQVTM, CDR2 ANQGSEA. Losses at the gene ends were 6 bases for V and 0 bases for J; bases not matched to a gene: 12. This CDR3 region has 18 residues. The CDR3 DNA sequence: TGCAGCGTCTTGACTAGCGGGAGAAGTTGGGGCTCCTACAATGAGCAGTTCTTC. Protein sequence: CSVLTSGRSWGSYNEQFF.

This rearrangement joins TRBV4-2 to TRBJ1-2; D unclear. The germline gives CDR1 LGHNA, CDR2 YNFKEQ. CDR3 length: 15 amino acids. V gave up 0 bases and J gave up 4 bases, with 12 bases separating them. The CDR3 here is CASSQDNGFTYGYTF. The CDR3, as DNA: TGTGCCAGCAGCCAAGATAACGGATTTACCTATGGCTACACCTTC.

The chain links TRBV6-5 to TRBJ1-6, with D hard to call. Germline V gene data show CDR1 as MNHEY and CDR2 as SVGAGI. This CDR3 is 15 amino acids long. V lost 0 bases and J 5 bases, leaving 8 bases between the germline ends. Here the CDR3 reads CASSYSKRDNSPLHF. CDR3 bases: TGTGCCAGCAGTTACTCGAAGAGAGATAATTCACCCCTCCACTTT.

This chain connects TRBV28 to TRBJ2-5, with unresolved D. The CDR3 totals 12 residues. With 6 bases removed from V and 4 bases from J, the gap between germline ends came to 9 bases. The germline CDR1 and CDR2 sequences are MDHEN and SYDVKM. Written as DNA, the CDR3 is TGTGCCAGCAGGGTAGCAGGAGAGACCCAGTACTTC. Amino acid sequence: CASRVAGETQYF.

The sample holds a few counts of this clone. The CDR3 coding sequence is TGTGCCAGCAGCCGCGACCCGTTTCAGAACACTGAAGCTTTCTTT. It specifies CASSRDPFQNTEAFF. This rearrangement joins TRBV5-4 to TRBJ1-1, with no clear D. The CDR3 consists of 15 residues. V shed 4 bases and J shed 1 base, with 14 bases lying between them. CDR1 and CDR2 (germline): SGHNT, YYREEE (reference sequence).

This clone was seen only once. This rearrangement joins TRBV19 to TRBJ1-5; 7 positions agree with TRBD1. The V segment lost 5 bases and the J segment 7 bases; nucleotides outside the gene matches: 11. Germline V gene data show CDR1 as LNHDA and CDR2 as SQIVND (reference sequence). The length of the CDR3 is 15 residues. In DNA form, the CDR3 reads TGTGCCAGTAGTCGACAGGGTGTTTCAGGCCAGCCCCAGCATTTT. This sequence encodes CASSRQGVSGQPQHF.

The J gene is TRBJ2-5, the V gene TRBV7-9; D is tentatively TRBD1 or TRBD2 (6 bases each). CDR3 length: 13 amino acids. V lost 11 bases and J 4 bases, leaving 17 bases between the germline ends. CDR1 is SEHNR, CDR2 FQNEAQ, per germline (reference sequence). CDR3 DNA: TGTGCCTATTCGTACGGGGGCGGAGAGACCCAGTACTTC. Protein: CAYSYGGGETQYF.